A selection of T cell receptor beta chains follows, all from one sample in a study of response to subunit inactivated influenza vaccine. Each CDR3 protein is one row after TCRdb ran MiXCR on the RT-PCR reads. The sample holds roughly 460,000 distinct CDR3 sequences, roughly 9.8% seen once. The sequences come from PBMCs from blood, collected 40 to 50 days after vaccination. Receptors originate from a man between 50 and 59 years old who received an inactivated influenza vaccine. The CDR3 runs from the conserved cysteine through the conserved F or W. D genes are given only for firm matches. Some rows mark clone size as missing; the rest say once, few, many or name a class of expanded clone.

CDR3nt	CDR3aa	abundance	v_gene	len	j_gene	d_gene
TGCGCCAGCAGCCAAGGGGGACAGGGGATAAGATATAGCAATCAGCCCCAGCATTTT	CASSQGGQGIRYSNQPQHF	many	TRBV4-1	19	TRBJ1-5	TRBD1
TGTGCCAGCAGCTTATTAGAGGGGTCTTCTGAAGCTTTCTTT	CASSLLEGSSEAFF	-	TRBV7-2	14	TRBJ1-1	-
TGTGCCAGCAGTTTAGTTGTGCAGGGGGGACTGTTTTTT	CASSLVVQGGLFF	few	TRBV12-3/TRBV12-4	13	TRBJ1-4	TRBD1
TGCAGTGCTAACCGACATCGGGAGGAGACCCAGTACTTC	CSANRHREETQYF	-	TRBV20-1	13	TRBJ2-5	-
TGCAGTGCTAGAGTGGTGGTGGGTTCGAATGAGCAGTTCTTC	CSARVVVGSNEQFF	few	TRBV20-1	14	TRBJ2-1	-
TGTGCCACCAGTGATTTCCCCAACAATGAGCAGTTCTTC	CATSDFPNNEQFF	many	TRBV24-1	13	TRBJ2-1	-
TGTGCCAGCAGCGCTCAACAGGGTTCCTACGAGCAGTACTTC	CASSAQQGSYEQYF	few	TRBV7-2	14	TRBJ2-7	-
TGTGCCAGCAGGGCTCGGGGGGAGCATGGCTACACCTTC	CASRARGEHGYTF	-	TRBV6-1	13	TRBJ1-2	-
TGTGCCAGCTCCCCGGTGGGACAGGGGACCTACGAGCAGTACTTC	CASSPVGQGTYEQYF	-	TRBV18	15	TRBJ2-7	TRBD1
TGTGCCAGTACCGTTCTGACAGGGGCGAACACTGAAGCTTTCTTT	CASTVLTGANTEAFF	few	TRBV19	15	TRBJ1-1	TRBD1
TGCGCCAGCAGCTCCGACAGGGCGGGGGCCTATGGCTACACCTTC	CASSSDRAGAYGYTF	few	TRBV5-1	15	TRBJ1-2	TRBD1
TGCGCCAGCAGCGACCGGGACAGACCCTACGAGCAGTACTTC	CASSDRDRPYEQYF	-	TRBV4-1	14	TRBJ2-7	TRBD1
TGTGCCAGCAGCCAACTAGGGCGTGGGGTCTACGAGCAGTACTTC	CASSQLGRGVYEQYF	-	TRBV14	15	TRBJ2-7	-
TGCAGTGCTAGAGACTGGGGGCGAGGCACAGATACGCAGTATTTT	CSARDWGRGTDTQYF	-	TRBV20-1	15	TRBJ2-3	-
TGTGCCAGCAGTTTGGTGGGGGCTGAAAACATTCAGTACTTC	CASSLVGAENIQYF	-	TRBV12-3/TRBV12-4	14	TRBJ2-4	-
TGTGCCAGCAGTTTGTCCGGATTTAACTATGGCTACACCTTC	CASSLSGFNYGYTF	-	TRBV6-2/TRBV6-3	14	TRBJ1-2	-
TGTGCCAGCTCACCGGGCAGGGGAGATACGCAGTATTTT	CASSPGRGDTQYF	-	TRBV18	13	TRBJ2-3	-
TGCAGTGCTAGAGTTCCAACTGACTACGAGCAGTACTTC	CSARVPTDYEQYF	-	TRBV20-1	13	TRBJ2-7	-
TGCAGTGCCGGAGAAGCGCTGTTCACAGATACGCAGTATTTT	CSAGEALFTDTQYF	-	TRBV20-1	14	TRBJ2-3	-
TGTGCCAGCAGCTTTCGGTATGACTTGGCCAATCAGCCCCAGCATTTT	CASSFRYDLANQPQHF	-	TRBV5-6	16	TRBJ1-5	-
TGTGCCAGCAGTTACTCTGGGAGCCATTTCGACGAGCAGTACTTC	CASSYSGSHFDEQYF	many	TRBV6-5	15	TRBJ2-7	-
TGCGCCAGCAGCCAAGATCTTGGGGGGCTTTATCAGCCCCAGCATTTT	CASSQDLGGLYQPQHF	few	TRBV4-1	16	TRBJ1-5	-
TGTGCCAGCAGCACAGACCACGAGCAGTACTTC	CASSTDHEQYF	-	TRBV7-2	11	TRBJ2-7	-
TGTGCCAGCGGGACTAGCGGGGGGGCCAATGAGCAGTTCTTC	CASGTSGGANEQFF	-	TRBV2	14	TRBJ2-1	TRBD2
TGTGCCAGCAGTTTATGGCAAAGCACAGATACGCAGTATTTT	CASSLWQSTDTQYF	many	TRBV12-3/TRBV12-4	14	TRBJ2-3	-